The 16 T cell receptor beta chains below come from one sample, sequenced in a study of PD-1 blockade in classical Hodgkin lymphoma. Each patient's relapse followed autologous stem cell transplantation, and brentuximab vedotin exposure varied. Purification of CD4+ T cells from thawed PBMCs was achieved by magnetic negative selection. Libraries were prepared by immunoSEQ multiplex PCR; TCRdb keeps only in-frame clonotypes and omits some of them. Among 10,000 to 15,000 clones listed, roughly 90% were seen once. The material sequenced was CD4+ T cells from blood, taken at baseline. Receptor source: a human donor with classical Hodgkin lymphoma.

The chain employs TRBV11-2 and TRBJ1-5; tentative D call: TRBD1 (5 bases). The V gene lost 5 bases and the J gene lost 3 bases, with 11 bases spanning the gap. The germline V gene has CDR1 SGHAT and CDR2 FQNNGV. The CDR3 has 14 amino acids. The CDR3 protein is CASSQGRDNQPQHF. DNA of the CDR3: TGTGCCAGCAGCCAGGGACGGGACAATCAGCCCCAGCATTTT. The full variable domain, its missing parts supplied by reference TRBV11-2 and TRBJ1-5, is EAGVAQSPRYKIIEKRQSVAFWCNPISGHATLYWYQQILGQGPKLLIQFQNNGVVDDSQLPKDRFSAERLKGVDSTLKIQPAKLEDSAVYLCASSQGRDNQPQHFGDGTRLSIL.

Written as DNA, the CDR3 is TGTGCCAGCAGCGAAACAGGGGACTCTGGGGCCAACGTCCTGACTTTC. This sequence encodes CASSETGDSGANVLTF. The chain couples TRBV9 to TRBJ2-6; TRBD1 agrees at 7 bases. Trimming at V came to 3 bases and at J to 0 bases, leaving 3 bases not matched to a gene. Looked up from germline, CDR1 is SGDLS and CDR2 is YYNGEE. CDR3 length: 16 residues.

The chain is built from TRBV4-1 and TRBJ2-2; D uncertain. V dropped 1 base and J dropped 0 bases, with 12 bases sitting between them. The CDR3 sequence is 17 residues long. Germline lookup yields CDR1 MGHRA and CDR2 YSYEKL. The CDR3 DNA reads as TGCGCCAGCAGCCAAGTATTGGAGACAACGAACACCGGGGAGCTGTTTTTT. Encoded protein: CASSQVLETTNTGELFF.

The chain is built from TRBV5-8 and TRBJ2-5, with D possibly TRBD1 on 6 matching bases. V lost 4 bases to trimming and J lost 5 bases, with 18 bases between them. The CDR3 is made up of 15 amino acids. Germline V CDR1 and CDR2: SGHTS, YDEGEE. The CDR3: CASSPAGALGETQYF. The CDR3 DNA is TGTGCCAGCAGCCCTGCAGGGGCGCTGGGGGAGACCCAGTACTTC.

The chain uses TRBV7-9 and TRBJ2-1; 7 bases map to TRBD1. CDR3 length equals 14 residues. Per germline, CDR1 SEHNR and CDR2 FQNEAQ (reference sequence). V trimming: 6 bases; J trimming: 0 bases; junction bases outside the gene matches: 2. CDR3 protein: CASRDRVSYNEQFF. CDR3 nucleotide sequence: TGTGCCAGCAGAGACAGGGTCTCCTACAATGAGCAGTTCTTC.

The rearrangement joins TRBV5-1 to TRBJ2-1, with 15 nucleotides matching TRBD2. Losses at the gene ends were 4 bases for V and 6 bases for J; bases not matched to a gene: 5. Germline CDR1 SGHRS, CDR2 YFSETQ. This CDR3 is 16 amino acids long. As DNA, the CDR3 is TGCGCCAGCAGCAGGGGACTAGCGGGAGGAGGCAATGAGCAGTTCTTC. This sequence encodes CASSRGLAGGGNEQFF.

The CDR3: CASSSHGMNSYNEQFF. In DNA form, the CDR3 reads TGTGCCAGCAGCTCGCACGGGATGAACTCCTACAATGAGCAGTTCTTC. This rearrangement joins TRBV7-9 to TRBJ2-1; possible D gene TRBD2, 5 bases. In germline, CDR1 is SEHNR, CDR2 FQNEAQ (reference sequence). The CDR3 runs 16 residues. V was shortened by 4 bases and J by 0 bases, with 13 bases between the two germline ends.

The V gene is TRBV4-1, the J gene TRBJ1-2, with 8 positions matching TRBD1. The ends lost 3 bases at V and 1 base at J; junction bases unmatched: 4. The CDR3 spans 15 residues. From germline, CDR1 is MGHRA and CDR2 YSYEKL. CDR3 sequence (DNA): TGCGCCAGCAGCCAGGACAGGGTGGGTAACTATGGCTACACCTTC. This translates into CASSQDRVGNYGYTF.

The rearrangement joins TRBV28 to TRBJ1-5, with a possible D match to TRBD1 (5 bases). CDR3 length equals 14 residues. With 5 bases removed from V and 3 bases from J, the gap between germline ends came to 11 bases. CDR1 is MDHEN and CDR2 is SYDVKM in the germline V gene. The CDR3 bases are TGTGCCAGCAGTCTAGGGGAGGACAATCAGCCCCAGCATTTT. Its translation is CASSLGEDNQPQHF.

This chain uses TRBV10-3 with TRBJ1-1, with D possibly TRBD1 on 5 matching bases. Trimming removed 6 bases at V and 6 bases at J, with 14 bases between. The length of the CDR3 is 13 residues. Per the germline V gene, CDR1 is ENHRY and CDR2 is SYGVKD. The CDR3 loop is CAIRTPGGAEAFF. The DNA for the CDR3 is TGTGCCATCAGGACCCCGGGGGGGGCTGAAGCTTTCTTT.

Comment on this clone: A junction boundary mismatches the germline segment, possibly from a read error. This rearrangement joins TRBV6-1 to TRBJ1-1, with D possibly being TRBD1 (5 bases). The CDR3 has 11 residues. CDR1 and CDR2 from the germline V gene are MNHNS and SASEGT. CDR3 DNA: TGTGCCAGCGGCCCCGGGACCCCTTTTATCTTT. It codes for CASGPGTPFIF.

This sequence joins TRBV19 and TRBJ1-1; TRBD1 is a possible D gene (6 bases). The CDR3 has 14 residues. Germline V gene sequence: CDR1 LNHDA, CDR2 SQIVND (reference sequence). V lost 3 bases to trimming and J lost 4 bases, with 12 bases between them. The CDR3, as DNA: TGTGCCAGTAGTATCAGGGAAGGGGGCACTGAAGCTTTCTTT. Protein product: CASSIREGGTEAFF.

The genes are TRBV27 and TRBJ2-3; D is undetermined. With 2 bases removed from V and 6 bases from J, the gap between germline ends came to 9 bases. The germline gives CDR1 MNHEY, CDR2 SMNVEV (reference sequence). This CDR3 is 13 amino acids long. The CDR3 DNA is TGTGCCAGCAGTTTAGCTGCTCGGGATACGCAGTATTTT. It yields the protein CASSLAARDTQYF.

The chain combines TRBV7-2 with TRBJ2-2; D gene ambiguous. This CDR3 region has 13 residues. Germline CDR1 is SGHTA and CDR2 is FQGNSA. Trimming left V 1 base short and J 2 bases short, with 2 bases between. Written as DNA, the CDR3 is TGTGCCAGCAGCTTAGGAAACACCGGGGAGCTGTTTTTT. Translating it yields CASSLGNTGELFF.

V and J are TRBV27 and TRBJ2-7; 7 nucleotides match TRBD2. The germline V gene has CDR1 MNHEY and CDR2 SMNVEV (reference sequence). The CDR3 covers 17 residues. V was clipped by 5 bases and J by 2 bases; unmatched bases: 15. The CDR3 region has the DNA TGTGCCAGCAGTCCATTTGGTCGGCGGGGGATTACCTACGAGCAGTACTTC. This sequence encodes CASSPFGRRGITYEQYF.

This chain joins TRBV11-2 and TRBJ2-1; D possibly uses TRBD1 or TRBD2 (6 bases each). The CDR3 sequence is 16 residues long. Germline CDR1 and CDR2: SGHAT and FQNNGV. V dropped 0 bases and J dropped 7 bases, with 16 bases sitting between them. The CDR3 region has the DNA TGTGCCAGCAGCTTAGAGGTAGGGGGGAGGTCAAATGAGCAGTTCTTC. Its translation is CASSLEVGGRSNEQFF.